The next 3 T cell receptor beta chains were all read from a single sample in a study of OX40 agonist ivuxolimab in advanced cancers. The repertoire was sequenced with immunoSEQ multiplex PCR; TCRdb's copy has only in-frame clones and lacks some. The table lists 70,000 to 85,000 clones, roughly 83% of them singletons. The source material was CD4+ or CD8+ T cells sorted from blood, sampled in a trial of the OX40 agonist ivuxolimab. All receptors derive from an adult with an advanced solid tumor such as melanoma, head and neck, liver or kidney cancer.

This chain links TRBV19 with TRBJ2-3, with 7 bases aligning to TRBD1. Trimming at V came to 2 bases and at J to 2 bases, leaving 4 bases not matched to a gene. Germline V gene lookup returns CDR1 LNHDA and CDR2 SQIVND (reference sequence). The CDR3 consists of 15 residues. The CDR3 nucleotides read TGTGCCAGTAGTATAAAGGGGGCCGACACAGATACGCAGTATTTT. It is translated as CASSIKGADTDTQYF.

This chain uses TRBV25-1 with TRBJ2-1, with D hard to call. CDR3 size: 16 residues. The V and J ends lost 2 bases and 4 bases respectively, with 15 bases between them. Germline CDR1 is MGHDK and CDR2 is SYGVNS. CDR3 residues: CASSEQNVDLYNEQFF. CDR3 nucleotides: TGTGCCAGCAGTGAACAAAATGTGGACCTATACAATGAGCAGTTCTTC.

The CDR3 protein is CASSLGASGSYNEQFF. CDR3 sequence (DNA): TGTGCCAGCAGCTTGGGGGCGTCGGGCTCCTACAATGAGCAGTTCTTC. The V call is TRBV7-2, the J call TRBJ2-1; TRBD1 might be the D (6 bases). Looked up from germline, CDR1 is SGHTA and CDR2 is FQGNSA. Trimming took 3 bases from V and 0 from J, leaving 12 bases between them. There are 16 residues in the CDR3.